This TCR beta chain appears in the sequencing data of a study of CD8+ T cells in alopecia areata. Study-wide results and caveats: Normal skin's resident alphabeta T cells are also sequenced in scalp samples.

Notes on this clone: Its target is unknown.

It was for several patients that CD4+ cells were sorted into CD25+CD127- cells. It was from alopecia areata patients that lesional scalp punch biopsies and peripheral blood were collected. Extraction of RNA preceded its reverse transcription into cDNA, which served as the sequencing template. Sequenced by immunoSEQ multiplex PCR; TCRdb stores in-frame clones only, minus some. The table includes several thousand clones, roughly 70% detected once. The CDR3 length is 14 residues. Germline V gene lookup returns CDR1 MNHEY and CDR2 SVGAGI. J gave up 4 bases and V 5 bases, and 5 bases lay outside the gene matches.

The receptor's source is a human donor with alopecia areata. The sequenced sample consisted of CD4+ Tregs sorted from blood. The V call is TRBV6-5, the J call TRBJ1-1; 9 bases agree with TRBD1. The CDR3 DNA reads as TGTGCCAGCAGTCCGCGACAGGGGGTCACTGAAGCTTTCTTT. The encoded protein is CASSPRQGVTEAFF.